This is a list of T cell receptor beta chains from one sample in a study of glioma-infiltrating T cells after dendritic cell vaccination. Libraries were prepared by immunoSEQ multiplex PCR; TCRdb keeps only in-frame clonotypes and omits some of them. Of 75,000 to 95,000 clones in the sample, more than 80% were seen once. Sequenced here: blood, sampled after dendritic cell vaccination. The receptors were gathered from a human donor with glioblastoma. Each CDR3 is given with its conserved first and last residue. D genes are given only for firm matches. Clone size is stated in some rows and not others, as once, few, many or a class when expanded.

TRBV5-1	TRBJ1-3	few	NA	CASSLVAPELSGNTIYF	TGCGCCAGCAGCTTGGTAGCTCCAGAACTGTCTGGAAACACCATATATTTT
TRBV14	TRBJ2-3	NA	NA	CASSLPGSDTQYF	TGTGCCAGCAGCCTCCCAGGTTCGGATACGCAGTATTTT
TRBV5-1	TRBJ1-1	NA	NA	CASSSGINTEAFF	TGCGCCAGCAGCTCCGGGATTAACACTGAAGCTTTCTTT
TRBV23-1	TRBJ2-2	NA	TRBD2	CASADMTSGGAGTGELFF	TGCGCCAGCGCTGACATGACTAGCGGGGGGGCCGGAACCGGGGAGCTGTTTTTT
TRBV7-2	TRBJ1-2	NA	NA	CASSLEYTGLEGYTF	TGTGCCAGCAGCTTAGAATACACAGGGTTAGAGGGCTACACCTTC
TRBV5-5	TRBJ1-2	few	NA	CASIRTALGGYTF	TGTGCCAGCATCCGGACAGCGCTCGGTGGCTACACCTTC
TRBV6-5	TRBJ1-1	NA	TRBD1	CASSDRGGTEAFF	TGTGCCAGCAGTGACAGGGGCGGGACTGAAGCTTTCTTT
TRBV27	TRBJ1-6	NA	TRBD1	CASSERGTGGFRRSPLHF	TGTGCCAGCAGTGAGAGGGGGACAGGGGGCTTTCGGAGGTCACCCCTCCACTTT
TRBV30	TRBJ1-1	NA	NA	CAWKHGGGTEAFF	TGTGCCTGGAAACATGGGGGGGGGACTGAAGCTTTCTTT
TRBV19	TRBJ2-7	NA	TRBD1	CASSIGGTGDYEQYF	TGTGCCAGTAGTATTGGCGGGACAGGGGACTACGAGCAGTACTTC
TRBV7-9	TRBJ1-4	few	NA	CASSLNQGTGNEKLFF	TGTGCCAGCAGCTTGAATCAGGGTACTGGTAATGAAAAACTGTTTTTT
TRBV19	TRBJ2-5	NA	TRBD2	CASSIWTSGRQETQYF	TGTGCCAGTAGTATTTGGACTAGCGGGAGACAAGAGACCCAGTACTTC
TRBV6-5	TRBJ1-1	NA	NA	CASSWSGMNTEAFF	TGTGCCAGCAGTTGGTCAGGGATGAACACTGAAGCTTTCTTT
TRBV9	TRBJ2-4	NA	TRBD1	CASSQGQSKNIQYF	TGTGCCAGCAGCCAGGGACAGTCCAAAAACATTCAGTACTTC
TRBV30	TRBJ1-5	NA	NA	CAWSRGMSNQPQHF	TGTGCCTGGTCAAGGGGCATGAGCAATCAGCCCCAGCATTTT
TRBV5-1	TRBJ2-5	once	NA	CASSLVPSQETQYF	TGCGCCAGCAGCTTGGTGCCGAGCCAAGAGACCCAGTACTTC
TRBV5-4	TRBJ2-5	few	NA	CASSFRDTEETQYF	TGTGCCAGCAGCTTCCGGGACACAGAAGAGACCCAGTACTTC
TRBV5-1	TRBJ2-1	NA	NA	CASSLTLDFEQFF	TGCGCCAGCAGCTTAACCCTTGACTTTGAGCAGTTCTTC
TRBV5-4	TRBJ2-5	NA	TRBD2	CASKEVAGLEETQYF	TGTGCCAGCAAGGAGGTAGCGGGACTGGAAGAGACCCAGTACTTC
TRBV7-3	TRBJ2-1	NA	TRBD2	CASSPTGGGLLTEQFF	TGTGCCAGCAGCCCCACGGGGGGAGGGCTACTCACTGAGCAGTTCTTC
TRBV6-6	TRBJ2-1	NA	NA	CASSYRQFEQFF	TGTGCCAGCAGTTACCGACAGTTTGAGCAGTTCTTC
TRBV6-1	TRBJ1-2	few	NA	CASSAWGRGDGYTF	TGTGCCAGCAGCGCTTGGGGCAGGGGAGATGGCTACACCTTC
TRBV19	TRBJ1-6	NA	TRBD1	CASRGTGTTNSPLHF	TGTGCCAGTAGGGGGACAGGAACTACAAATTCACCCCTCCACTTT
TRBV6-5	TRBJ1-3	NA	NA	CASSYASYSGNTIYF	TGTGCCAGCAGTTATGCTTCCTACTCTGGAAACACCATATATTTT
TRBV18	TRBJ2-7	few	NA	CASSPLGGTYEQYF	TGTGCCAGCTCACCACTGGGGGGAACCTACGAGCAGTACTTC
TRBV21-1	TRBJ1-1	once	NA	CASSIKTSGGAFF	TGTGCCAGCAGCATCAAGACATCCGGGGGAGCTTTCTTT
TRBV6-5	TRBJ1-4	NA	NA	CASSTGSEKLFF	TGTGCCAGCAGTACAGGGAGCGAAAAACTGTTTTTT
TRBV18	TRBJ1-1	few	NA	CASSPFTQGNTEAFF	TGTGCCAGCTCACCATTCACACAGGGGAACACTGAAGCTTTCTTT
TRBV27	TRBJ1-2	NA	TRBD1	CASSPTGTGLYGYTF	TGTGCCAGCAGTCCAACCGGGACAGGGCTCTATGGCTACACCTTC
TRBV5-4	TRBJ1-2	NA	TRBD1	CASSSATGGYGYTF	TGTGCCAGCAGCTCCGCGACAGGGGGCTATGGCTACACCTTC
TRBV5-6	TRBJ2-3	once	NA	CASSLATGGLTDTQYF	TGTGCCAGCAGCTTGGCCACAGGCGGCCTCACAGATACGCAGTATTTT
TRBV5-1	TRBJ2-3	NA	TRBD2	CASSGGGKTDTQYF	TGCGCCAGCAGCGGGGGGGGTAAGACAGATACGCAGTATTTT
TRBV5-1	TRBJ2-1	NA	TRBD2	CASSSLTSGGNEQFF	TGCGCCAGCAGCTCGTTGACTAGCGGGGGGAATGAGCAGTTCTTC
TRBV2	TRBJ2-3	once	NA	CASSRVSSRDTQYF	TGTGCCAGCAGTCGAGTTTCTTCCAGGGATACGCAGTATTTT
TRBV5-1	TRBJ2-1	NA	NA	CASSLYGGRFSYNEQFF	TGCGCCAGCAGCTTGTATGGTGGGAGATTCTCCTACAATGAGCAGTTCTTC
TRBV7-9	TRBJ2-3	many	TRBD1	CASSSPGTGGLADTQYF	TGTGCCAGCAGCTCACCCGGGACAGGGGGCTTGGCAGATACGCAGTATTTT
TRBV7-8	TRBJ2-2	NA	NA	CASSRPSRGATNTGELFF	TGTGCCAGCAGCCGACCTAGCAGGGGGGCGACGAACACCGGGGAGCTGTTTTTT
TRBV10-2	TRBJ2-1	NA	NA	CASKVTGQSEQFF	TGCGCCAGCAAAGTCACGGGTCAAAGTGAGCAGTTCTTC
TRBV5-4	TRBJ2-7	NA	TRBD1	CASSSGTVSYEQYF	TGTGCCAGCAGCTCTGGGACAGTTTCCTACGAGCAGTACTTC
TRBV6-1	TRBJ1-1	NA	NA	CASSEAGSRSEAFF	TGTGCCAGCAGCGAAGCGGGCAGCCGGTCTGAAGCTTTCTTT
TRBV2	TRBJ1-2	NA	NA	CASSVTQGNYGYTF	TGTGCCAGCAGCGTTACACAGGGAAACTATGGCTACACCTTC
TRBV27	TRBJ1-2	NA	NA	CASSPGHLFYGYTF	TGTGCCAGCAGTCCAGGCCACCTCTTTTATGGCTACACCTTC
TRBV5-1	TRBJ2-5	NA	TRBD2	CASSATSGGPQETQYF	TGCGCCAGCAGCGCGACTAGCGGGGGGCCACAAGAGACCCAGTACTTC
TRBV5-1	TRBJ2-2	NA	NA	CASSLARVLNTGELFF	TGCGCCAGCAGCTTGGCCCGGGTACTGAACACCGGGGAGCTGTTTTTT
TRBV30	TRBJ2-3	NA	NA	CAWIPGGTDTQYF	TGTGCCTGGATACCCGGAGGCACAGATACGCAGTATTTT
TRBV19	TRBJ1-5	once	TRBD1	CASSHPTGGLQPQHF	TGTGCCAGTAGCCATCCCACAGGGGGCCTTCAGCCCCAGCATTTT
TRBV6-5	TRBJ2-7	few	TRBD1	CASSYGTGLIYEQYF	TGTGCCAGCAGTTACGGGACAGGGCTTATCTACGAGCAGTACTTC
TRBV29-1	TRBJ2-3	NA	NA	CSVENKDTQYF	TGCAGCGTTGAGAACAAAGATACGCAGTATTTT
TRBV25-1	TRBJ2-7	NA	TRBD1	CASSDPRGRAYEQYF	TGTGCCAGCAGTGACCCCAGGGGGCGCGCCTACGAGCAGTACTTC
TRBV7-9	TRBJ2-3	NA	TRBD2	CASTMGLAGVNTDTQYF	TGTGCCAGCACCATGGGGCTAGCGGGAGTAAACACAGATACGCAGTATTTT
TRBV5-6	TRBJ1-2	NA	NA	CASSLKPEANYGYTF	TGTGCCAGCAGCTTAAAGCCCGAAGCCAATTATGGCTACACCTTC